The 20 T cell receptor beta chains given below trace back to one sample, sequenced in a study of T cells in Graves' hyperthyroidism and ophthalmopathy. The CDR3 regions of TCR beta were amplified from RNA transcripts. HTBI primers were the set used in a first-round RT-PCR of the TCR CDR3. TCRdb itself ran the multiplex PCR reads through MiXCR, one entry per CDR3 protein. The data hold 300,000 to 350,000 distinct CDR3 sequences, with over 15% observed a single time. The source material was blood. The receptors were gathered from a woman between 40 and 55 years old with Graves' ophthalmopathy.

This clonotype was counted at least ten times. This chain links TRBV20-1 with TRBJ1-2; weak D call: TRBD1 (5 bases). Germline values: CDR1 DFQATT, CDR2 SNEGSKA (reference sequence). This CDR3 is built from 11 residues. V was shortened by 6 bases and J by 6 bases, with 11 bases between the two germline ends. The CDR3 bases are TGCAGTGCCCCGGTGGGGGATGGCTACACCTTC. It translates to CSAPVGDGYTF.

This clonotype was counted at least ten times. The chain carries TRBV30 and TRBJ1-3, with TRBD1 as a possible D gene (5 bases). CDR1 is GTSNPN and CDR2 is SVGIG in the germline V gene (reference sequence). This CDR3 contains 15 residues. Trimming removed 5 bases at V and 3 bases at J, with 17 bases between. CDR3 DNA: TGTGCCTGGGGGGCAAACAGGAAGGGTGGAAACACCATATATTTT. As protein: CAWGANRKGGNTIYF.

This clonotype was seen many times. The chain is built from TRBV20-1 and TRBJ2-5, with D unclear. V lost 3 bases, J lost 2 bases, and 4 bases lay in between. Looked up from germline, CDR1 is DFQATT and CDR2 is SNEGSKA (reference sequence). The CDR3 loop spans 11 amino acids. The CDR3 nucleotides read TGCAGTGCTAGGGGGCAAGAGACCCAGTACTTC. Its translation is CSARGQETQYF.

This clonotype came up many times. The chain joins TRBV12-3 or TRBV12-4 to TRBJ2-2, with a possible D match to TRBD2 (5 bases). This CDR3 contains 12 residues. With 8 bases removed from V and 1 base from J, the gap between germline ends came to 5 bases. The CDR3 DNA follows: TGTGCCAGCGGGAGGAACACCGGGGAGCTGTTTTTT. Its protein product is CASGRNTGELFF.

This clonotype was found many times. The rearrangement links TRBV15 to TRBJ2-5, with D possibly being TRBD2 (5 bases). CDR1 LNHNV and CDR2 YYDKDF come from the germline V gene (reference sequence). V was shortened by 4 bases and J by 4 bases, with 16 bases between the two germline ends. The CDR3 is 15 amino acids. In DNA form, the CDR3 reads TGTGCCACCAGCACTATAGCGACCCAGATAGAGACCCAGTACTTC. Translated, it gives CATSTIATQIETQYF.

The genes are TRBV6-2 or TRBV6-3 and TRBJ2-2; 9 nucleotides align to TRBD2. V was pared by 1 base and J by 6 bases, with 3 bases of the junction left unmatched. The germline gives CDR1 MNHEY, CDR2 SVGEGT. The CDR3 has 15 amino acids. CDR3 sequence: CASSYLAGGPGELFF. The CDR3 nucleotides read TGTGCCAGCAGTTACTTGGCGGGAGGGCCCGGGGAGCTGTTTTTT.

At least ten counts were recorded for this clonotype. The gene calls are TRBV15 and TRBJ2-7, with D unclear. Germline loops: CDR1 LNHNV, CDR2 YYDKDF (reference sequence). Trimming took off 6 bases at V and 3 bases at J, with 12 bases between the two ends. The CDR3 sequence is 13 residues long. The CDR3 bases are TGTGCCACCAGGCTGACACCGTACTACGAGCAGTACTTC. It encodes CATRLTPYYEQYF.

The chain uses TRBV20-1 and TRBJ2-7; 9 bases are shared with TRBD2. V shed 3 bases, J shed 5 bases, and the junction held 8 bases outside the gene matches. Looked up from germline, CDR1 is DFQATT and CDR2 is SNEGSKA (reference sequence). The length of the CDR3 is 14 residues. The CDR3 is CSARSIAGVHEQYF. CDR3 nucleotide sequence: TGCAGTGCTAGGTCAATAGCGGGGGTCCACGAGCAGTACTTC.

This clonotype was observed many times. V gene TRBV27 combines with J gene TRBJ2-2; possible D gene TRBD2, 6 bases. The CDR3 length is 14 residues. Germline CDR1 and CDR2: MNHEY and SMNVEV (reference sequence). V was trimmed by 7 bases and J by 7 bases, leaving 16 bases between them. CDR3 region: CASMSGESVGELFF. The CDR3 DNA follows: TGTGCCAGCATGTCGGGAGAATCAGTCGGGGAGCTGTTTTTT.

Ten or more counts support this clonotype. This rearrangement joins TRBV28 to TRBJ2-2; D gene unclear. V lost 5 bases and J lost 5, with 15 bases in between. Germline V CDR1 and CDR2: MDHEN, SYDVKM. CDR3 length: 15 amino acids. In DNA form, the CDR3 reads TGTGCCAGCAGTCCCCACACTGCCGCTACCGGGGAGCTGTTTTTT. Translation gives CASSPHTAATGELFF.

The chain recombines TRBV3-1 with TRBJ1-6; no firm D call. Trimming shortened V by 1 base and J by 15 bases, and 10 bases separated the two germline ends. The CDR3 spans 12 residues. From germline, CDR1 is LGHDT and CDR2 YNNKEL (reference sequence). The DNA for the CDR3 is TGTGCCAGCAGCCAAGGCCGTAACCGCCTCCACTTT. This encodes CASSQGRNRLHF.

This clonotype appeared a few times. Its ends do not fully match the called genes, so a read error is possible. This chain uses TRBV12-3 or TRBV12-4 with TRBJ2-5; the D is unclear. CDR3 size: 16 residues. The chain's CDR3 is CASSGDRYKSHETQYF. The DNA for the CDR3 is TGTGCCAGCAGCGGAGATCGGTATAAGTCCCACGAGACTCAGTACTTC.

This rearrangement joins TRBV2 to TRBJ2-7; D is perhaps TRBD1 or TRBD2 (5 bases each). V lost 7 bases and J lost 0, with 19 bases in between. CDR1 is SNHLY, CDR2 FYNNEI, per germline. This CDR3 has 16 amino acids. DNA for the CDR3: TGTGCCAGCAACCCCGAGGGGTTTGCCCCCTCCTACGAGCAGTACTTC. As protein: CASNPEGFAPSYEQYF.

This clonotype has at least ten counts. V and J are TRBV15 and TRBJ1-2; the D is unclear. Trimming pared 0 bases from V and 12 bases from J, leaving 11 bases between. The CDR3 spans 12 residues. CDR1 is LNHNV, CDR2 YYDKDF, per germline (reference sequence). CDR3 loop: CATSRDTRENTF. As DNA, the CDR3 is TGTGCCACCAGCAGAGATACGAGGGAAAACACCTTC.

This clonotype has a count of ten or more. The chain employs TRBV15 and TRBJ2-7, with D maybe TRBD2 (5 bases). V was cut by 0 bases and J by 9 bases, with 9 bases left in between. This CDR3 region has 12 residues. CDR1 and CDR2 from the germline V gene are LNHNV and YYDKDF (reference sequence). As DNA, the CDR3 is TGTGCCACCAGCAGAGATTGGAGCGGGCAGTACTTC. Its protein product is CATSRDWSGQYF.

This clonotype was counted many times. The chain is built from TRBV5-1 and TRBJ1-2; D is undetermined. V was shortened by 7 bases and J by 1 base, with 17 bases between the two germline ends. The germline V gene encodes CDR1 SGHRS and CDR2 YFSETQ. The CDR3 covers 15 residues. Here the CDR3 reads CASRIDANNNYGYTF. CDR3 DNA: TGCGCCAGCCGGATTGACGCAAACAATAACTATGGCTACACCTTC. Based on the CDR3 plus reference TRBV5-1 and TRBJ1-2, the full variable domain is KAGVTQTPRYLIKTRGQQVTLSCSPISGHRSVSWYQQTPGQGLQFLFEYFSETQRNKGNFPGRFSGRQFSNSRSEMNVSTLELGDSALYLCASRIDANNNYGYTFGSGTRLTVV.

The genes are TRBV3-1 and TRBJ2-7, with D possibly matching TRBD2 (5 bases). Germline loops: CDR1 LGHDT, CDR2 YNNKEL (reference sequence). V was cut by 1 base and J by 0 bases, with 10 bases left in between. There are 15 residues in the CDR3. CDR3 DNA: TGTGCCAGCAGCCAAGGGACGGGGTTCTCCTACGAGCAGTACTTC. The encoded protein is CASSQGTGFSYEQYF.

The table lists this clonotype with many counts. The V and J genes are TRBV27 and TRBJ1-5; D may be TRBD1 (5 bases). The CDR3 has 17 amino acids. With 6 bases removed from V and 6 bases from J, the gap between germline ends came to 24 bases. Germline CDR1 and CDR2: MNHEY and SMNVEV (reference sequence). For the CDR3, the DNA is TGTGCCAGCAGCAGTCTCAGCGGGGGAGGGTCGGGTCAGCCCCAGCATTTT. Translation: CASSSLSGGGSGQPQHF.

This clonotype was recorded at least ten times. The rearrangement joins TRBV4-1 to TRBJ2-7; 10 bases map to TRBD2. Germline V gives CDR1 MGHRA, CDR2 YSYEKL. V lost 2 bases to trimming and J lost 2 bases; unmatched junction nucleotides: 6. The CDR3 sequence is 16 residues long. CDR3 in amino acids: CASSQPSGTSAYEQYF. The CDR3 nucleotides are TGCGCCAGCAGCCAACCCTCCGGGACTAGCGCCTACGAGCAGTACTTC.

This clonotype was found many times. The CDR3 loop is CASSPLANQPQHF. The CDR3 DNA reads as TGTGCCAGCAGCCCCCTCGCGAACCAGCCCCAGCATTTT. The chain uses TRBV7-8 and TRBJ1-5, with D unresolved. The CDR3 runs 13 residues. The V gene lost 5 bases and the J gene lost 7 bases, with 12 bases spanning the gap. Germline V lookup: CDR1 SGHVS, CDR2 FQNEAQ.